This is a list of T cell receptor beta chains from one sample in a study of cytomegalovirus exposure and HLA in healthy donors. Sequenced by immunoSEQ multiplex PCR; TCRdb stores in-frame clones only, minus some. Among about 190,000 clones listed, about 80% were seen once. Source material: PBMCs. The source is a young woman in good health and CMV-seropositive. Both conserved end residues are part of each CDR3. The D gene is left open where the match is weak. Only some rows state a clone size, as once, few, many or a class for expanded clones.

v_call,clone_size,j_call,d_call,cdr3_nt,cdr3_aa
TRBV6-4,.,TRBJ2-1,TRBD2,TGTGCCAGCAGTGAGGGACTAGTAAATGAGCAGTTCTTC,CASSEGLVNEQFF
TRBV5-1,.,TRBJ1-3,.,TGCGCCAGCAGCGTCAGTCCTAGCTCTGGAAACACCATATATTTT,CASSVSPSSGNTIYF
TRBV4-1,.,TRBJ1-3,.,TGCGCCAGCAGCCAAGATGTGGTCGCGGTTCCTAGCTCTGGAAACACCATATATTTT,CASSQDVVAVPSSGNTIYF
TRBV7-9,.,TRBJ2-7,.,TGTGCCAGCAGCCCCAGTGGCTACGAGCAGTACTTC,CASSPSGYEQYF
TRBV27,.,TRBJ1-2,.,TGTGCCAGCATGGAAGCGGGGGGCTTCTATGGCTACACCTTC,CASMEAGGFYGYTF
TRBV2,.,TRBJ2-7,.,TGTGCCAGCTCATCTTTAAACAGGGTTTTCGAGCAGTACTTC,CASSSLNRVFEQYF
TRBV27,.,TRBJ2-1,TRBD1,TGTGCCAGCAGTTCCGCTCAGCGACAGGGCAATGAGCAGTTCTTC,CASSSAQRQGNEQFF
TRBV9,.,TRBJ2-7,TRBD1,TGTGCCAGCAGCGTGGCCGGGACAGGGAGAATAGAGCAGTACTTC,CASSVAGTGRIEQYF
TRBV19,.,TRBJ2-5,TRBD2,TGTGCCAGTAGTATTTCTAGCGGGGGCCCCTTAAAGACCCAGTACTTC,CASSISSGGPLKTQYF
TRBV5-6,.,TRBJ2-7,TRBD2,TGTGCCAGCAGTTCTAAAGCGGGGGCCGACGAGCAGTACTTC,CASSSKAGADEQYF
TRBV7-2,.,TRBJ1-1,.,TGTGCCAGCAGCCCCGGGATCGGGGAAGCTTTCTTT,CASSPGIGEAFF
TRBV2,.,TRBJ1-2,TRBD1,TGTGCCAGCAGCGTGGGGAGACAGGGGGCTTCGAGTGGCTACACCTTC,CASSVGRQGASSGYTF
TRBV25-1,.,TRBJ2-7,TRBD1,TGTGCCAGCAGCACCACAGGGGGGACCTACGAGCAGTACTTC,CASSTTGGTYEQYF
TRBV5-6,.,TRBJ1-4,TRBD1,TGTGCCAGCAGCTTCCTGGACAGGGGAACTAATGAAAAACTGTTTTTT,CASSFLDRGTNEKLFF
TRBV6-5,.,TRBJ2-1,.,TGTGCCAGCAGTTACCTGAGCGGGAATGAGCAGTTCTTC,CASSYLSGNEQFF
TRBV7-9,.,TRBJ1-1,.,TGTGCCAGCAGCTTAATTCAGGGGCGCACGAACACTGAAGCTTTCTTT,CASSLIQGRTNTEAFF
TRBV7-6,few,TRBJ1-1,.,TGTGCCAGCAGCTTAAGGCCCGGGACTGAAGCTTTCTTT,CASSLRPGTEAFF
TRBV6-1,.,TRBJ2-7,TRBD1,TGTGCCACAAGGGACAGCTACGAGCAGTACTTC,CATRDSYEQYF
TRBV9,once,TRBJ2-2,.,TGTGCCAGCAGCGGTGGCGGGACTTTCGACACCGGGGAGCTGTTTTTT,CASSGGGTFDTGELFF
TRBV6-5,.,TRBJ2-7,.,TGTGCCAGCAGTGCAGGGCGCTCCTACGAGCAGTACTTC,CASSAGRSYEQYF
TRBV7-9,.,TRBJ2-5,.,TGTGCCAGCACCCCCCTCCCGGCGGTTTTCGAGACCCAGTACTTC,CASTPLPAVFETQYF
TRBV5-4,.,TRBJ2-7,.,TGTGCCAGCAGCTTGCTGTCCGAGAAGCAGTACTTC,CASSLLSEKQYF
TRBV11-2,.,TRBJ2-1,TRBD1,TGTGCCACCGATGATTACCGGGACAGGGGTACGAATGAGCAGTTCTTC,CATDDYRDRGTNEQFF
TRBV11-3,.,TRBJ1-1,.,TGTGCCAGCAGCTTATCGAGGGACACTGAAGCTTTCTTT,CASSLSRDTEAFF
TRBV7-9,.,TRBJ2-3,TRBD2,TGTGCCAGCAGCATATCAGCGGGGGGTAACATTCAATTGTCGCAGTATTTT,CASSISAGGNIQLSQYF
TRBV7-3,.,TRBJ2-1,.,TGTGCCAGCAGCTTAGGTAGGACAAATGAGCAGTTCTTC,CASSLGRTNEQFF
TRBV25-1,once,TRBJ2-3,TRBD1,TGTGCCAGCCAGGGGGACCGAAATACGCAGTATTTT,CASQGDRNTQYF